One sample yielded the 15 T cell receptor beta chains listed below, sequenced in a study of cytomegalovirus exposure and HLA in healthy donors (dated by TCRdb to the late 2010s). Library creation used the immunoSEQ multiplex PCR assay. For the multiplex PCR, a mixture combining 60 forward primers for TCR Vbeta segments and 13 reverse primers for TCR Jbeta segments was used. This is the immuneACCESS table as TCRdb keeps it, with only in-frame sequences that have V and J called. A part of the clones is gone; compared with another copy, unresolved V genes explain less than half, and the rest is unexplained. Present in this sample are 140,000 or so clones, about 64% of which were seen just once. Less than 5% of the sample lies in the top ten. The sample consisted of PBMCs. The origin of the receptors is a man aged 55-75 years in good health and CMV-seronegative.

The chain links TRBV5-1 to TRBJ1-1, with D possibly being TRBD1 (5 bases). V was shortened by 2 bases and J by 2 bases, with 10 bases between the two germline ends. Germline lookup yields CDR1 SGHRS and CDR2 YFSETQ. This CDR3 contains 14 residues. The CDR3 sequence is CASSFLRENTEAFF. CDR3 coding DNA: TGCGCCAGCAGCTTCCTCAGGGAAAACACTGAAGCTTTCTTT.

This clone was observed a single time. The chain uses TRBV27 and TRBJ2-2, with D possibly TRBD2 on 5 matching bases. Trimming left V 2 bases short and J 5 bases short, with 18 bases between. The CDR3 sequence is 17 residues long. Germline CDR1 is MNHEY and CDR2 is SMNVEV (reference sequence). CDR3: CASSLQYRETGTGELFF. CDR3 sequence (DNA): TGTGCCAGCAGTTTACAATACCGGGAAACGGGGACCGGGGAGCTGTTTTTT.

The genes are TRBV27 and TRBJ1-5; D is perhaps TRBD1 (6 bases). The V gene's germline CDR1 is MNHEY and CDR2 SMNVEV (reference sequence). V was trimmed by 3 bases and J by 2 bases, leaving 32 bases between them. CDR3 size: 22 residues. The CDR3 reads CASSFSDRIVSGDFVGNQPQHF. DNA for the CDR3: TGTGCCAGCAGTTTCTCGGACAGAATAGTATCAGGGGATTTCGTAGGCAATCAGCCCCAGCATTTT.

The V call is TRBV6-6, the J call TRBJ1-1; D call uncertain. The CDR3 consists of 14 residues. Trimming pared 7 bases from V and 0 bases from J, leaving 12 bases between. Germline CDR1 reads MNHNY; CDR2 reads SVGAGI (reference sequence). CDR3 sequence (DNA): TGTGCCAGCACCCAAGACATCTTGAACACTGAAGCTTTCTTT. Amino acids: CASTQDILNTEAFF.

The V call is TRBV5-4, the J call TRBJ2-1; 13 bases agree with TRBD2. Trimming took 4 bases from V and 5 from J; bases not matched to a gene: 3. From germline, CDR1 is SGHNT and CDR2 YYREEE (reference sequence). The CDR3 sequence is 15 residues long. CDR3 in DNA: TGTGCCAGCAGCCGCGGACTAGCGGGAGACAATGAGCAGTTCTTC. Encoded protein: CASSRGLAGDNEQFF.

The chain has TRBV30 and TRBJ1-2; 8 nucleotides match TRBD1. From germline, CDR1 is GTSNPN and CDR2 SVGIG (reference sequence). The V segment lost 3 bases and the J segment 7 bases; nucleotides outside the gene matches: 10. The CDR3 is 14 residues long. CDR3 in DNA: TGTGCCTGGAGCATAGGGCAGGGGGCGCGTGGCTACACCTTC. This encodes CAWSIGQGARGYTF.

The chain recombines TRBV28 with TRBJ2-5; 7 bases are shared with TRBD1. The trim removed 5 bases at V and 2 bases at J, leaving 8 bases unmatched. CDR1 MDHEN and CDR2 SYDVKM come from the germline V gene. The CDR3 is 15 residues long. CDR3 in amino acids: CASSDARRGQETQYF. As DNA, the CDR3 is TGTGCCAGCAGTGACGCCCGCAGGGGGCAAGAGACCCAGTACTTC.

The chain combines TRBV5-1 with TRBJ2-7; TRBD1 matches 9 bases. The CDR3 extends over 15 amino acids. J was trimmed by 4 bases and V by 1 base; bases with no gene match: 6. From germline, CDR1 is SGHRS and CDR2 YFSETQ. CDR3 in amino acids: CASSLNGQGSYEQYF. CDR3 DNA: TGCGCCAGCAGCTTGAACGGACAGGGGAGTTACGAGCAGTACTTC.

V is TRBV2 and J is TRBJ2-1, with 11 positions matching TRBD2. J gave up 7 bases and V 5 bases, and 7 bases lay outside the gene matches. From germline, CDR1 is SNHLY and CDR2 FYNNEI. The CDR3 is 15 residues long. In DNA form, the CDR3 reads TGTGCCAGCAGTACTAGCGGGAGTCTCCAAAATGAGCAGTTCTTC. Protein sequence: CASSTSGSLQNEQFF. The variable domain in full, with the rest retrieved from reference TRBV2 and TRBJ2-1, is EPEVTQTPSHQVTQMGQEVILRCVPISNHLYFYWYRQILGQKVEFLVSFYNNEISEKSEIFDDQFSVERPDGSNFTLKIRSTKLEDSAMYFCASSTSGSLQNEQFFGPGTRLTVL.

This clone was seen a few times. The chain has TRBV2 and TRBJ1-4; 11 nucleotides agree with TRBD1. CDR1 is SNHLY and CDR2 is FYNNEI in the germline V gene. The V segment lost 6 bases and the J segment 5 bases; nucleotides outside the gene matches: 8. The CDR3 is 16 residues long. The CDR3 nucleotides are TGTGCCAGCAGATCCGGACAGGGGGCATACAATGAAAAACTGTTTTTT. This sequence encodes CASRSGQGAYNEKLFF.

The CDR3 is CASSVSTGSEKLFF. The CDR3 DNA sequence: TGTGCCAGCAGCGTTTCGACAGGCAGCGAAAAACTGTTTTTT. The rearrangement uses TRBV9 and TRBJ1-4, with D tentatively TRBD1 (6 bases). Trimming shortened V by 2 bases and J by 8 bases, and 13 bases separated the two germline ends. The CDR3 length is 14 residues. CDR1 and CDR2 (germline): SGDLS, YYNGEE.

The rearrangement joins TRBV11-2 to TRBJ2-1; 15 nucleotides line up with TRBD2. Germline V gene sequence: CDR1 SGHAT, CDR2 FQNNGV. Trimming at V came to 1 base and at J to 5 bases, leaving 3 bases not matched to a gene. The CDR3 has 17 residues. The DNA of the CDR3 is TGTGCCAGCAGCTTAGGGACTAGCGGGAGGGGGGACAATGAGCAGTTCTTC. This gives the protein CASSLGTSGRGDNEQFF.

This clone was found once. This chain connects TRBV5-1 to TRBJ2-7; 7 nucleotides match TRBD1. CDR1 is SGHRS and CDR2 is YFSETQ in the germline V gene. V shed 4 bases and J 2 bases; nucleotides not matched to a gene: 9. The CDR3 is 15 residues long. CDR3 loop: CASSLDTGTAYEQYF. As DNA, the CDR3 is TGCGCCAGCAGCCTGGATACCGGGACAGCCTACGAGCAGTACTTC. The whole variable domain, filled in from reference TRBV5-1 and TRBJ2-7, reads KAGVTQTPRYLIKTRGQQVTLSCSPISGHRSVSWYQQTPGQGLQFLFEYFSETQRNKGNFPGRFSGRQFSNSRSEMNVSTLELGDSALYLCASSLDTGTAYEQYFGPGTRLTVT.

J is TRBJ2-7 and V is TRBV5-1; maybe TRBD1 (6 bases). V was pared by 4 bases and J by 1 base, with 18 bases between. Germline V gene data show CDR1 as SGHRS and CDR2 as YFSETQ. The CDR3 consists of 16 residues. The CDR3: CASSRFMTTGSYEQYF. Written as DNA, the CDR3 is TGCGCCAGCAGCCGATTTATGACGACAGGTTCCTACGAGCAGTACTTC.

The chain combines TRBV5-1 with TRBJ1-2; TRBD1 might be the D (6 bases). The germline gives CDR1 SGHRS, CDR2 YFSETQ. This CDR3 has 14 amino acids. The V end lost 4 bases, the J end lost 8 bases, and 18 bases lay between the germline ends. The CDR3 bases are TGCGCCAGCAGCGCGGACAGCGTCAATGACGGCTACACCTTC. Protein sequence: CASSADSVNDGYTF.